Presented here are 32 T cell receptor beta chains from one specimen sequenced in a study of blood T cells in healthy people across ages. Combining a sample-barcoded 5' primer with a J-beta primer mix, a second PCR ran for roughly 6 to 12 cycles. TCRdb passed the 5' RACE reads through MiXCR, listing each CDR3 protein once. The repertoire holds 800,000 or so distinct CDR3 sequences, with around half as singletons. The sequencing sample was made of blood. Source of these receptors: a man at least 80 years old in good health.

The CDR3 is CATTLAGGPQDTQYF. In DNA form, the CDR3 reads TGTGCCACCACTTTGGCGGGAGGGCCCCAAGATACGCAGTATTTT. This sequence joins TRBV12-3 or TRBV12-4 and TRBJ2-3, with 9 bases that match TRBD2. This CDR3 has 15 residues. V dropped 10 bases and J dropped 5; count of bases not matched to a gene: 13.

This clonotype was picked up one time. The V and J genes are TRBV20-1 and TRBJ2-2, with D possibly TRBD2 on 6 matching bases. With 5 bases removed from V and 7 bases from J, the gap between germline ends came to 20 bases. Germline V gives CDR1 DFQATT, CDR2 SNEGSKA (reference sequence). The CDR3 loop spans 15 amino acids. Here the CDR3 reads CSAAPPMGLDGELFF. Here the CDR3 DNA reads TGCAGTGCTGCCCCCCCTATGGGACTTGACGGGGAGCTGTTTTTT.

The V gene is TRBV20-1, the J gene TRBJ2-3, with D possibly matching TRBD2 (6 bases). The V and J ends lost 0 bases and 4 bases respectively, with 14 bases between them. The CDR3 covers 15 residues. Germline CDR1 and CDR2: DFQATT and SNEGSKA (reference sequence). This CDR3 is CSARDPGTAPDTQYF. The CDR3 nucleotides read TGCAGTGCTAGAGATCCCGGGACTGCCCCAGATACGCAGTATTTT.

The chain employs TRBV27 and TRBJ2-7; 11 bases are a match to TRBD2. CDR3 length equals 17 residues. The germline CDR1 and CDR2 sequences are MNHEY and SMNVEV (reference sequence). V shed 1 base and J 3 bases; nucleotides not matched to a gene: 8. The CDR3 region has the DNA TGTGCCAGCAGTTTATTCGGGACTAGCGGAGAAGTCTACGAGCAGTACTTC. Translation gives CASSLFGTSGEVYEQYF.

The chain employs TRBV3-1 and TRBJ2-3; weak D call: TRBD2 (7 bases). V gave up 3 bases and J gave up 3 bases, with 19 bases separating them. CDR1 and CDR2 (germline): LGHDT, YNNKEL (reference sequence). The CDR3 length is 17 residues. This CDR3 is CASSQDPGGGATDTQYF. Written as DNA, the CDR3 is TGTGCCAGCAGCCAGGACCCCGGCGGGGGCGCAACAGATACGCAGTATTTT.

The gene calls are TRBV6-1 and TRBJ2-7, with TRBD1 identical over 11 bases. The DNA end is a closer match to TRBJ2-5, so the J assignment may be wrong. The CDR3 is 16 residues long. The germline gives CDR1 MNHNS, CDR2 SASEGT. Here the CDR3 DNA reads TGTGCCAGCAGTGAAAGGGGGACAGGGGGAATCGGGACCCAGTACTTC. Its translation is CASSERGTGGIGTQYF.

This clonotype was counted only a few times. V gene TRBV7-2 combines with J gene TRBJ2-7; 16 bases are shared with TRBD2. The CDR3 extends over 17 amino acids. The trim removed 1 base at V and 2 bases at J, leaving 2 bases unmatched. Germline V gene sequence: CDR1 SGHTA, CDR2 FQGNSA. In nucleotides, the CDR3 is TGTGCCAGCAGCTTAGGTGGGACTAGCGGGAGGGCCTACGAGCAGTACTTC. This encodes CASSLGGTSGRAYEQYF.

The CDR3 loop is CSVEHTDSYEQYF. In nucleotides, the CDR3 is TGCAGCGTTGAGCACACCGACTCCTACGAGCAGTACTTC. The chain uses TRBV29-1 and TRBJ2-7; D remains unclear. CDR3 length: 13 amino acids. Trimming took off 3 bases at V and 0 bases at J, with 9 bases between the two ends. From germline, CDR1 is SQVTM and CDR2 ANQGSEA.

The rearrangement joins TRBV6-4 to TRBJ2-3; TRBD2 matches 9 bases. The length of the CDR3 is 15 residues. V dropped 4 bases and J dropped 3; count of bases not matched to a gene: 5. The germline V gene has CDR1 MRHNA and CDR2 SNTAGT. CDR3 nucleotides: TGTGCCAGCAGTGCCGCGGGAGGGTGGACAGATACGCAGTATTTT. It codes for CASSAAGGWTDTQYF.

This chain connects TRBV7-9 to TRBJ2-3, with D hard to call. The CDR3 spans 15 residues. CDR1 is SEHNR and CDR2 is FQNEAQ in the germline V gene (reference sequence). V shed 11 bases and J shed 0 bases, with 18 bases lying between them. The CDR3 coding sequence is TGTGCCTGCGATACCGAGGCAGCTAGCACAGATACGCAGTATTTT. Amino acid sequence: CACDTEAASTDTQYF.

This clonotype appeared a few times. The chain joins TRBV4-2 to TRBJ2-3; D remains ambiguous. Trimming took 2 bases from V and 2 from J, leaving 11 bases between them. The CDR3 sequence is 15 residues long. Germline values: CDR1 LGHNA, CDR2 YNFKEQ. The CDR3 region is CASSQSLSLTDTQYF. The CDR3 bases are TGTGCCAGCAGCCAATCCCTGAGTCTCACAGATACGCAGTATTTT.

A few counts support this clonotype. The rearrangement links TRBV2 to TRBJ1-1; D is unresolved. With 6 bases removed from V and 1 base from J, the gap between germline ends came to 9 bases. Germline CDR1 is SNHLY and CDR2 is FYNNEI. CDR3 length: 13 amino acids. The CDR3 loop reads CASRLQQNTEAFF. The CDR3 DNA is TGTGCCAGCAGGTTACAGCAGAACACTGAAGCTTTCTTT.

The CDR3 sequence: CASQRGSSAQNIQYF. The CDR3 DNA is TGTGCCAGTCAAAGAGGGAGTTCGGCCCAAAACATTCAGTACTTC. This chain uses TRBV3-1 with TRBJ2-4; tentative D call: TRBD2 (5 bases). CDR1 is LGHDT and CDR2 is YNNKEL in the germline V gene (reference sequence). This CDR3 comprises 15 residues. V shed 9 bases and J shed 5 bases, with 20 bases lying between them.

The CDR3 is CSASTLAGAGANVLTF. CDR3 DNA: TGCAGTGCTAGCACCCTAGCGGGAGCTGGGGCCAACGTCCTGACTTTC. The rearrangement links TRBV20-1 to TRBJ2-6, with 10 nucleotides matching TRBD2. V was clipped by 3 bases and J by 2 bases; unmatched bases: 4. The germline gives CDR1 DFQATT, CDR2 SNEGSKA (reference sequence). The CDR3 is 16 amino acids.

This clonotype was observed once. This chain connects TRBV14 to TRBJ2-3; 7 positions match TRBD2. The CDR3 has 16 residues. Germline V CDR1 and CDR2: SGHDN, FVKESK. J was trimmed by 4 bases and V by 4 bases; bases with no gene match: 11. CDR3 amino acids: CASSPFGLDGADTQYF. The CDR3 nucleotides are TGTGCCAGCAGCCCCTTCGGACTAGACGGGGCAGATACGCAGTATTTT.

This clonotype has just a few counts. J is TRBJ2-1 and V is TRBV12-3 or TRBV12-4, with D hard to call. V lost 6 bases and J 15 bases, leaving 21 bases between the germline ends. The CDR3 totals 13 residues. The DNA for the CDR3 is TGTGCCAGCAGCCCGAAGGCACTATCATTCGCGTTCTTC. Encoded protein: CASSPKALSFAFF.

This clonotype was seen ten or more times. The CDR3 DNA follows: TGCAGTGCTAAATCAGGGCCTAACTATGGCTACACCTTC. Its protein is CSAKSGPNYGYTF. V and J are TRBV20-1 and TRBJ1-2, with D possibly being TRBD1 (5 bases). The CDR3 consists of 13 residues. The V end was cut by 4 bases, the J end by 0 bases, with 9 bases between. Germline assignment: CDR1 DFQATT and CDR2 SNEGSKA (reference sequence).

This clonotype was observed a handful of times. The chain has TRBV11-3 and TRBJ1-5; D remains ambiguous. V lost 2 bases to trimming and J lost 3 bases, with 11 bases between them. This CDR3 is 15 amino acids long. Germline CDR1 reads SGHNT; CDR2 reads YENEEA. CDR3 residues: CASSLTASPNQPQHF. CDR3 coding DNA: TGTGCCAGCAGCTTAACGGCATCCCCCAATCAGCCCCAGCATTTT.

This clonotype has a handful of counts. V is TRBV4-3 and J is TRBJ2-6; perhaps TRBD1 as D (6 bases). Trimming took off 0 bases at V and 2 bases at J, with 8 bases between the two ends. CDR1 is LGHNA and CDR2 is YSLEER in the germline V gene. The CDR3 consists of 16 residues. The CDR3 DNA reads TGCGCCAGCAGCCAAGAGTCAGGGGCTGGGGCCAACGTCCTGACTTTC. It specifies CASSQESGAGANVLTF.

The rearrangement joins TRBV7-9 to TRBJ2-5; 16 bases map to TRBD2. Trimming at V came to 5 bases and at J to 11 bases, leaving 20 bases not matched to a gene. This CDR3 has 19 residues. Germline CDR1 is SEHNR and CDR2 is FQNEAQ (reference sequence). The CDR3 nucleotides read TGTGCCAGCAGCCCGGGACTAGCGGGAGGGCCGACGTCCTACAATGAGCAGTACTTC. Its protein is CASSPGLAGGPTSYNEQYF.

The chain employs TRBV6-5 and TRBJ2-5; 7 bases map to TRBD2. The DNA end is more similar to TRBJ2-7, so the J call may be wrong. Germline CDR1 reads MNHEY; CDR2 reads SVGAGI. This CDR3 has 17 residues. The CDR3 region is CASSYSTSLAVSYEQYF. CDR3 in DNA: TGTGCCAGCAGTTACTCGACGAGTCTAGCGGTATCCTACGAGCAGTACTTC.

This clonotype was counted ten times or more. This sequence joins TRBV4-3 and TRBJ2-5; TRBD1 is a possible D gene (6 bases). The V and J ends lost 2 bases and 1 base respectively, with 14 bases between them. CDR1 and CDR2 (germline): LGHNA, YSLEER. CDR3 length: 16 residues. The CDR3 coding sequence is TGCGCCAGCAGCCAAAGTTTCGCAGGGGCCCAAGAGACCCAGTACTTC. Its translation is CASSQSFAGAQETQYF.

The CDR3 sequence: CASSSYSTGRRETQYF. The CDR3 coding sequence is TGTGCCAGCAGTTCCTACTCGACAGGGAGAAGAGAGACCCAGTACTTC. The gene calls are TRBV6-5 and TRBJ2-5; 7 bases map to TRBD1. The germline gives CDR1 MNHEY, CDR2 SVGAGI. This CDR3 region has 16 residues. With 4 bases clipped from V and 4 bases from J, the junction kept 12 bases outside the gene matches.

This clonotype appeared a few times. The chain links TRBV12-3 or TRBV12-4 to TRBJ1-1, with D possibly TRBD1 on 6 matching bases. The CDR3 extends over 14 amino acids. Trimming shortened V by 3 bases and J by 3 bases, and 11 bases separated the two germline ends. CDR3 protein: CASSLGGPDTEAFF. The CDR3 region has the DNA TGTGCCAGCAGTTTGGGGGGGCCGGACACTGAAGCTTTCTTT.

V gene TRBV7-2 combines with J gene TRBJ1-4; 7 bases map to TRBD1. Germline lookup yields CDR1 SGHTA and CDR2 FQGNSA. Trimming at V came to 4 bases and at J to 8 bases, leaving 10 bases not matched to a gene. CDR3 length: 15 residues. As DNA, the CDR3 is TGTGCCAGCAGCTCGGGGGGCAGGGGGGAAGAAAAACTGTTTTTT. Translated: CASSSGGRGEEKLFF.

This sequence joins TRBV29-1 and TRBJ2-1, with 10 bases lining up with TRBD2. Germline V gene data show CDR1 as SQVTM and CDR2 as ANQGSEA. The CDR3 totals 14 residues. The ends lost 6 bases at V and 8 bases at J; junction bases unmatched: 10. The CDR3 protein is CSVTGLADNDEQFF. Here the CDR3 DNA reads TGCAGCGTGACCGGACTAGCGGATAACGATGAGCAGTTCTTC.

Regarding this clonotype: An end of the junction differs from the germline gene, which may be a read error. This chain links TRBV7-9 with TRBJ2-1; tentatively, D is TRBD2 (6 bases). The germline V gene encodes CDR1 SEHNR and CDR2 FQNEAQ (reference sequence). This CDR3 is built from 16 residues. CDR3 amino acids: CASSLARTQDYTEQFF. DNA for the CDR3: TGTGCCAGCAGCTTAGCGAGAACCCAGGACTACACTGAGCAGTTCTTC. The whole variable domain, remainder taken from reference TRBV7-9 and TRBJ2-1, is DTGVSQNPRHKITKRGQNVTFRCDPISEHNRLYWYRQTLGQGPEFLTYFQNEAQLEKSRLLSDRFSAERPKGSFSTLEIQRTEQGDSAMYLCASSLARTQDYTEQFFGPGTRLTVL.

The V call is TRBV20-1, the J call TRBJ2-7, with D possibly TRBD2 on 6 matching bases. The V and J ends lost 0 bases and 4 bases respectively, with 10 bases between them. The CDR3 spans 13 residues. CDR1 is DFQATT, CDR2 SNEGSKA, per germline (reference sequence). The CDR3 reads CSARDARGYEQYF. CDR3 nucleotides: TGCAGTGCTAGAGATGCACGGGGGTACGAGCAGTACTTC.

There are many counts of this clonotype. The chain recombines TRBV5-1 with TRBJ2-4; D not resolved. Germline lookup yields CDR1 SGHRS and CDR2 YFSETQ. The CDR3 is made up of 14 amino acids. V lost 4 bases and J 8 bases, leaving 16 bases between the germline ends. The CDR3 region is CASSLTTRQYIQYF. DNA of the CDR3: TGCGCCAGCAGCCTGACGACCAGGCAGTACATTCAGTACTTC.

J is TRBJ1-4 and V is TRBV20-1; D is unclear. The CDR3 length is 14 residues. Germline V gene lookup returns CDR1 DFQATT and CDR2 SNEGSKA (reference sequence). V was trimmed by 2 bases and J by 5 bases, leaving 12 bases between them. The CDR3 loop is CSARSSPGNEKLFF. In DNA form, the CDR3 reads TGCAGTGCTAGATCTAGTCCGGGAAATGAAAAACTGTTTTTT.

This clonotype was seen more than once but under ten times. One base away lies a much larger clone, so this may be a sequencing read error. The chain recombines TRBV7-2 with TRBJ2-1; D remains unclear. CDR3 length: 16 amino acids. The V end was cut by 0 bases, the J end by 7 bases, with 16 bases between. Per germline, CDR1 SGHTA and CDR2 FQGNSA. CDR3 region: CASSLAPGVSGNEQFF. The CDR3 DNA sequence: TGTGCCAGCAGCTTAGCGCCTGGCGTCTCTGGGAATGAGCAGTTCTTC.

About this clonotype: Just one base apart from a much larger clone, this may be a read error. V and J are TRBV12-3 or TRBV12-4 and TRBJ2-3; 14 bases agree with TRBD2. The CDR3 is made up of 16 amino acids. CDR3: CARSSTSGGATDTQYF. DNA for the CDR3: TGTGCCAGAAGTTCGACTAGCGGGGGGGCCACAGATACGCAGTATTTT.